The present entry profiles one T cell receptor beta chain with its context. Produced via immunoSEQ multiplex PCR; TCRdb's table is partial and in-frame only. The sample has tens of thousands of clones, over 75% seen once. Germline lookup yields CDR1 GTSNPN and CDR2 SVGIG (reference sequence). The CDR3 runs 14 residues. Trimming left V 1 base short and J 5 bases short, with 11 bases between. This entry comes from a study of technical replicates of blood from several donors. The TCR comes from a human donor in good health. Some clones in this sample may be carry-over from other donors' samples. Sequencing input: PBMCs. This chain connects TRBV30 to TRBJ2-2; D may be TRBD2 (5 bases). CDR3 bases: TGTGCCTGGAGTGGCCTCGGCGGGACCGGGGAGCTGTTTTTT. It specifies CAWSGLGGTGELFF.